This T cell receptor (beta chain) was identified in a study of T cells in Graves' hyperthyroidism and ophthalmopathy. General study findings and limits: Researchers found most expanded thyroid clonotypes above 0.001 in blood as well.

Worth noting for this clonotype: Its specificity is unknown.

RNA transcripts were the template for amplifying TCR beta CDR3 regions. With the HTBI primer set, the TCR CDR3 went through a first round of RT-PCR. TCRdb re-called the multiplex PCR reads with MiXCR, one entry per CDR3 protein. Among some 500,000 distinct CDR3 sequences, around 22% were seen once, and the ten largest hold roughly 10%. Thyroid ultrasound, orbital computed tomography, clinical symptoms, and serum thyroxine and TRAb underpinned diagnoses. The sequencing input was blood. The source of this sequence is a woman aged 25 to 39 with Graves' ophthalmopathy.

The CDR3 DNA reads TGCAGTGCAGAAACAGGGGGCTGGGAGACCCAGTACTTC. It translates to CSAETGGWETQYF. The chain employs TRBV20-1 and TRBJ2-5; 9 bases are shared with TRBD1. V trimming: 6 bases; J trimming: 5 bases; junction bases outside the gene matches: 7. The CDR3 runs to 13 residues. The germline V gene encodes CDR1 DFQATT and CDR2 SNEGSKA (reference sequence).